This T cell receptor beta chain was sequenced for a study of T cells after yellow fever vaccination. Overall study findings and caveats: A faster peak, day 5 versus 15, was reached by the weaker secondary response.

UMIs and a universal primer site were added when TCR cDNA was made by 5'RACE template switching. TCRdb re-analysed the 5' RACE reads in MiXCR, keeping a single row per CDR3 protein. The sample yields over 65,000 distinct CDR3 sequences, 10% to 15% seen once. Specimen: CD8+ T cells not binding an NS4B(214-222) dextramer, sorted from PBMCs, collected 21 days after the first yellow fever vaccination. The TCR comes from a man younger than 35 who received the YFV17D yellow fever vaccine.

The DNA for the CDR3 is TGCAGTGCTGAACAGGGGGCAACAGATACGCAGTATTTT. Protein product: CSAEQGATDTQYF. The chain has TRBV20-1 and TRBJ2-3; 9 nucleotides agree with TRBD1. The length of the CDR3 is 13 residues. Germline CDR1 reads DFQATT; CDR2 reads SNEGSKA (reference sequence). V dropped 5 bases and J dropped 3; count of bases not matched to a gene: 3.